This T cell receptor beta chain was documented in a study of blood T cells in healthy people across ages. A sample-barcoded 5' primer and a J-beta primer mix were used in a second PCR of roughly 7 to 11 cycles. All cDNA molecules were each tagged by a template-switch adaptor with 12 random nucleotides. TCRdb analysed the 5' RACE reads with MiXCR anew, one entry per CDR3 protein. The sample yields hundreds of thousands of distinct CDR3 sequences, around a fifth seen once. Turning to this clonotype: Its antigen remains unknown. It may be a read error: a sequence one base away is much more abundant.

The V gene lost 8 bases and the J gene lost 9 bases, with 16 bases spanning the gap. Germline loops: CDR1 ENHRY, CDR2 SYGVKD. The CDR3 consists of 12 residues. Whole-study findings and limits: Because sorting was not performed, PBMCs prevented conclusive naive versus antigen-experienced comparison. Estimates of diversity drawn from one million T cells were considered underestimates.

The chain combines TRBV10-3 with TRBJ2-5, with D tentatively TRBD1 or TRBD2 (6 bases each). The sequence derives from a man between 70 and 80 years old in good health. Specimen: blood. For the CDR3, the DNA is TGTGCCATCCGGGCAGGGGAGGAGGCCCAGTACTTC. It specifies CAIRAGEEAQYF.